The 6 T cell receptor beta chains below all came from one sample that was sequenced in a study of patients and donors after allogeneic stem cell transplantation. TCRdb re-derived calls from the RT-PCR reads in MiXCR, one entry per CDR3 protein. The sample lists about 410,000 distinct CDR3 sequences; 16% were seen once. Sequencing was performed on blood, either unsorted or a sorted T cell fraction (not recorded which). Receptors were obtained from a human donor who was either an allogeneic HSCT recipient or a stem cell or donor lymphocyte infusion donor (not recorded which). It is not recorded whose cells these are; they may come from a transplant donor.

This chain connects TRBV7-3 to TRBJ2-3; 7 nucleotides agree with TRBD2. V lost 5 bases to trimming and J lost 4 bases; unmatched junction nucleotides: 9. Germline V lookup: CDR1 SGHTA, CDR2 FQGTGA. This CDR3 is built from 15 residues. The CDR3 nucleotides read TGTGCCAGCAGCCCCTCTTGGGGGGGTCCAGATACGCAGTATTTT. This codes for CASSPSWGGPDTQYF.

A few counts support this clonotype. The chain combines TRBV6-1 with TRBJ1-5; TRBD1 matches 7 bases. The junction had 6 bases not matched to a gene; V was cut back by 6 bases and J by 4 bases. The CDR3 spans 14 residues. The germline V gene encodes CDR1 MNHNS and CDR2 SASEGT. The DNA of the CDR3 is TGTGCCAGCAGCTTTGACAGGGCTAATCAGCCCCAGCATTTT. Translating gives CASSFDRANQPQHF.

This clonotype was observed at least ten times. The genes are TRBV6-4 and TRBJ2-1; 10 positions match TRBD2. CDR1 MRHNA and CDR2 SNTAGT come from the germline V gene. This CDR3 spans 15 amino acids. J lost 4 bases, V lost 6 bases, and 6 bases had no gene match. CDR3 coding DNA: TGTGCCAGCAGCTACTCTAGCGGGGGTTACAATGAGCAGTTCTTC. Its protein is CASSYSSGGYNEQFF.

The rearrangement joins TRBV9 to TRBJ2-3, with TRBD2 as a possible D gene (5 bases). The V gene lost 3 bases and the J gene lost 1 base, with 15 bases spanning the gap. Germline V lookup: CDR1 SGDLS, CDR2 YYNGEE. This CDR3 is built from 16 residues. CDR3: CASSATLAYGTDTQYF. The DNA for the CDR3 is TGTGCCAGCAGCGCCACTCTAGCTTACGGCACAGATACGCAGTATTTT.

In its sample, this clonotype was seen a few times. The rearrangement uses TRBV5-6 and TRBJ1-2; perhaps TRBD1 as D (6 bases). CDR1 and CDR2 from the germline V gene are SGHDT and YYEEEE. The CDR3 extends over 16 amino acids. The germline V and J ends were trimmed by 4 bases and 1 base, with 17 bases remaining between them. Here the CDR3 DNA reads TGTGCCAGCAGCCCGGGAGACAGGTTGTTTAACTATGGCTACACCTTC. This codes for CASSPGDRLFNYGYTF.

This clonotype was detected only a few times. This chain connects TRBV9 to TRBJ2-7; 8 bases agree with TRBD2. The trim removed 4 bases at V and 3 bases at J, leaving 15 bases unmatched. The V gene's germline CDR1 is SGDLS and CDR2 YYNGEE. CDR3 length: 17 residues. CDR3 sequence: CASSSQAGVPPFYEQYF. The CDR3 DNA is TGTGCCAGCAGCTCGCAAGCGGGAGTCCCTCCTTTCTACGAGCAGTACTTC.